The clone carrying this T cell receptor (beta chain) has only a few counts. Its antigen is undetermined. The CDR3 runs 15 residues. CDR1 is MNHEY, CDR2 SVGAGI, per germline. V lost 6 bases and J 5 bases, leaving 19 bases between the germline ends. This sample is part of a study of T cell repertoires in cytomegalovirus infection. Across the study: It was the public TCR beta signatures that indicated both CMV infection and matching HLA type.

Study outcomes and limitations: Carriers of CMV plus the relevant HLA were identified by cumulative public TCR beta family frequency. Ex vivo responses were dominated by HLA-C-restricted CMV-specific TCR beta clonotypes.

TCRdb called the reads again in MiXCR, with one record for every CDR3 protein. The data show around 71,000 distinct CDR3 sequences, approximately 22% seen once. Sequenced material: CD8+ T cells from cultured PBMCs, taken from culture after CMV antigen stimulation. The clonotype was recovered from a human donor in good health (CMV status not recorded). Some clones in this sample may be carry-over from other donors' samples. The chain couples TRBV6-5 to TRBJ2-5; the D gene is possibly TRBD2 (6 bases). For the CDR3, the DNA is TGTGCCAGCAGCTGGGCGGGACCTACTCGGGAGACCCAGTACTTC. Protein product: CASSWAGPTRETQYF.